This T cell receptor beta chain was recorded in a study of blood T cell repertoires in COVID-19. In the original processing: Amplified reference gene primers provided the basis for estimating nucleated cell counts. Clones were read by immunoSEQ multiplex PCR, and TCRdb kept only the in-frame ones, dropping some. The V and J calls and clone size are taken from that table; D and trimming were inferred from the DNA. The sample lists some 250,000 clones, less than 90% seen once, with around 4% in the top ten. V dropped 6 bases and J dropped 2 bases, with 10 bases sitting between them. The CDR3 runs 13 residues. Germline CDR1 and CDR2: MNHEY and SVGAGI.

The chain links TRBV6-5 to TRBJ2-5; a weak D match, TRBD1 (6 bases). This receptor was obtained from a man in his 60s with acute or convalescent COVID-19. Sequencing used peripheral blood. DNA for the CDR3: TGTGCCAGCAGGCGGACAGCTCAAGAGACCCAGTACTTC. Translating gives CASRRTAQETQYF.